This T cell receptor (beta chain) was profiled in a study of blood T cell repertoires in COVID-19 (dated by TCRdb to 2018 to 2021). For the wider study: Collaborator samples came from the United States, Italy and Spain and covered acute and convalescent phases of COVID-19. The prospective study material was composed of cDNA or gDNA derived from T cells, B-cell-depleted T cells, or PBMCs. The dataset comprised deeply sampled blood TCRbeta repertoires from subjects exposed to, actively infected with, or recovered from COVID-19. A freely available public database, intended as a resource for researchers studying the immune response to SARS-CoV-2, is where the repertoires were released. Samples came from the ongoing ImmuneRACE study (first 160 participants) plus 1,254 subjects from 6 global collaborators. Sample metadata almost always included a de-identified subject ID, COVID-19 status, age in years and sex. HLA class I and class II types, where available, came from metadata supplied by the sample provider rather than from assay-based typing.

Collaborating institutions collected whole blood in K2EDTA tubes following their own protocols. For TCRbeta analysis, collaborators shipped samples in one of three forms: frozen whole blood, isolated PBMCs, or DNA extracted from either of those sample types. Concerning this clone itself: Which antigen it targets is not known. No much larger clonotype is one base removed from it; base qualities were not supplied.

CDR1 MNHEY and CDR2 SVGAGI are derived from the germline V gene. Trimming at the junction amounts to 0 bases on V and 5 bases on J, and the germline ends lie 11 bases apart. The CDR3 measures 15 amino acids from cysteine to phenylalanine. Of all the DNA, just the CDR3 is kept, 45 bases in frame from base 1. The immunoSEQ Assay, a bias-controlled multiplex PCR, was used to amplify TCRbeta CDR3 regions from genomic DNA. As for the authors' bioinformatics: Within the assay, amplification of reference gene primers was used to estimate how many nucleated cells each sample contained. Sequence reads were collapsed and filtered to measure the absolute abundance of every unique TCRbeta CDR3 rearrangement. Productive Simpson clonality was computed per sample as the square root of Simpson's diversity index over productive rearrangements. The table was pulled from immuneACCESS by TCRdb, which kept in-frame rearrangements only. Such tables lose some clones; where checked, under half of the loss comes from unresolved V genes, and the rest has no known cause. V and J calls and clone size are those listed in that table; D and trimming were worked out from the DNA. The sample has roughly 200,000 clones on record, 80% to 85% of them singletons. Of the sample, approximately 19% is held by the ten largest clones.

Study-level results and caveats: Clinical and demographic metadata were provided uncurated, with the amount varying by source and participant.

The sample consisted of peripheral blood. The receptor comes from a human donor in a cohort sampled during active COVID-19. The sequence is built from TRBV6-5 and TRBJ1-5, and possibly TRBD1, on 5 matching bases. The CDR3 sequence is CASSYSWLGDQPQHF. The sequence in DNA is TGTGCCAGCAGTTACTCGTGGCTAGGGGATCAGCCCCAGCATTTT.